The T cell receptor (beta chain) described here comes from a study of shared clonotypes between healthy human individuals. Points from the study as a whole: Approximately 5% of naive CD4 clonotypes were shared across a few donors.

The donors were adults (healthy and HIV-negative) with no recent acute infections or vaccinations. Investigators divided CD4+ cells into CD45RA+ naive and CD45RA-negative memory subsets. Remarks on this clone: What it binds is not known.

The germline CDR1 and CDR2 sequences are MDHEN and SYDVKM. The CDR3 covers 15 residues. V lost 2 bases, J lost 6 bases, and 13 bases lay in between. Libraries were prepared by immunoSEQ multiplex PCR; TCRdb keeps only in-frame clonotypes and omits some of them. The sample lists 2 million to 2.5 million clones, roughly 95% occurring once. The gene calls are TRBV28 and TRBJ2-2; D might be TRBD1 or TRBD2, each matching 5 bases. The clonotype was recovered from a man aged 18 to 35 in good health. Sequenced material: naive CD4+ T cells sorted from blood. The subset is: CD45RA+ positively selected. The CDR3 loop is CASSLPPLGPGELFF. CDR3 nucleotides: TGTGCCAGCAGTTTACCCCCCCTGGGACCCGGGGAGCTGTTTTTT.